This TCR beta chain emerged from a study of blood T cell repertoires in COVID-19. Study summary: Specimens from acute and convalescent COVID-19 originated in the United States, Italy and Spain. Sample material is recorded as cDNA or gDNA derived from T cells, B-cell-depleted T cells, or PBMCs.

Methods used by the authors: Reference gene primers were amplified, and this amplification served to estimate nucleated cell counts. Assay: immunoSEQ multiplex PCR; the TCRdb copy retains only in-frame clones and omits some. V and J calls and clone size are as listed in that table; D and trimming were resolved from the DNA. The sample has approximately 90,000 clones; 82% are singletons. Deletions cut 7 bases from V and 0 bases from J, with 2 bases between. This CDR3 is 11 amino acids long. The sequenced material came from peripheral blood. The TCR was taken from a woman of 80 years or more with acute or convalescent COVID-19. The V and J genes are TRBV12-3 or TRBV12-4 and TRBJ2-3, with no clear D. CDR3 sequence reads: CASTSTDTQYF. The CDR3 bases are TGTGCCAGCACTAGCACAGATACGCAGTATTTT.